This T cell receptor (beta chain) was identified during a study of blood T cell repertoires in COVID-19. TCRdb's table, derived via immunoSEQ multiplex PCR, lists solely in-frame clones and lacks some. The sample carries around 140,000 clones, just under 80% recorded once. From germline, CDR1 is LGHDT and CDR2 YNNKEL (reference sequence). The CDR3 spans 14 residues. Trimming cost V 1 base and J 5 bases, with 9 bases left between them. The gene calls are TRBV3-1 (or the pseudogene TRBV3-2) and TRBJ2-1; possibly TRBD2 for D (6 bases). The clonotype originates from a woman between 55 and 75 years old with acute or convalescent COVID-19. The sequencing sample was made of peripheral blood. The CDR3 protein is CASSQGRAHNEQFF. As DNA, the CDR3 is TGTGCCAGCAGCCAAGGGAGGGCCCACAATGAGCAGTTCTTC.